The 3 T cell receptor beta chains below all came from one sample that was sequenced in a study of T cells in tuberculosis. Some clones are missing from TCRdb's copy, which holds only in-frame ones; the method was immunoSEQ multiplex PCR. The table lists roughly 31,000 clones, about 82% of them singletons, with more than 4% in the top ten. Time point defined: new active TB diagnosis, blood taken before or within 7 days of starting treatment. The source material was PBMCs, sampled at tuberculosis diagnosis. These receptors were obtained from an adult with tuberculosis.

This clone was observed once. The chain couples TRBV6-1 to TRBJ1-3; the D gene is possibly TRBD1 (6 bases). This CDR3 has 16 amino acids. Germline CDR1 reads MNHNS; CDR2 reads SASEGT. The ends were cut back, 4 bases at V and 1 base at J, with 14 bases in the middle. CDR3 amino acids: CASSGWDTESGNTIYF. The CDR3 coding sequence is TGTGCCAGCAGTGGATGGGACACAGAATCTGGAAACACCATATATTTT.

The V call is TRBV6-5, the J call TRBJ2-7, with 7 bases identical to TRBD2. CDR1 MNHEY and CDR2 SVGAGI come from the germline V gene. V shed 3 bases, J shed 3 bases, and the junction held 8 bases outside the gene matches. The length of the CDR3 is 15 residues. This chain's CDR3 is CASSYSTPGGYEQYF. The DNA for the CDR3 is TGTGCCAGCAGTTATTCGACCCCGGGGGGCTACGAGCAGTACTTC.

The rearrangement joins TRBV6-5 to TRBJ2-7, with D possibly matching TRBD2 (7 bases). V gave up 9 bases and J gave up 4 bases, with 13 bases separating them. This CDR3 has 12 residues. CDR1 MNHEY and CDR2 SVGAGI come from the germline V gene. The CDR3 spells CASGGGVYEQYF. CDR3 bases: TGTGCCAGTGGGGGGGGCGTGTACGAGCAGTACTTC.